The 2 T cell receptor beta chains below come from one sample, sequenced in a study of control samples from healthy donors and cancer patients. Assay: immunoSEQ multiplex PCR; the TCRdb copy retains only in-frame clones and omits some. The sample carries some 130,000 clones, around 90% recorded once. Sequencing was carried out using blood. The source is a man younger than 35 in good health.

The DNA of the CDR3 is TGTGCCAGCAGTTACTCCCCCCTTAACTATGGCTACACCTTC. Encoded protein: CASSYSPLNYGYTF. The rearrangement links TRBV6-5 to TRBJ1-2; D unclear. Germline values: CDR1 MNHEY, CDR2 SVGAGI. The germline V and J ends were trimmed by 0 bases and 1 base, with 6 bases remaining between them. This CDR3 is built from 14 residues.

The chain couples TRBV9 to TRBJ1-4; TRBD1 agrees at 10 bases. Germline V gene sequence: CDR1 SGDLS, CDR2 YYNGEE. CDR3 length: 16 amino acids. Unmatched junction bases numbered 10, after V lost 4 bases and J lost 7 bases. Here the CDR3 DNA reads TGTGCCAGCAGCCCTCACCAGACAGGGGGCGGTGAAAAACTGTTTTTT. Its translation: CASSPHQTGGGEKLFF.